The clone carrying this TCR beta chain was recorded a few times. Its specificity is unknown. CDR1 MGHRA and CDR2 YSYEKL come from the germline V gene. The V segment lost 6 bases and the J segment 0 bases; nucleotides outside the gene matches: 7. This CDR3 is 17 amino acids long. These data are taken from a study of blood T cells in healthy people across ages. Study background: About one barcoded beta molecule per two T cells came from capture by template switching. Broader study findings: From one million sequenced T cells, diversity estimates were lower bounds.

PCR was performed a second time for about 6 to 12 cycles using a sample-barcoded 5' primer and a J-beta primer mix. Samples each returned at least 2.5 million CDR3-containing paired-end reads. TCRdb called the 5' RACE reads again in MiXCR, with one record for every CDR3 protein. The top ten clones hold under 5% of a sample with approximately 1.5 million distinct CDR3 sequences, about 42% of them seen once. Donors were systemically healthy Caucasian individuals from Russia aged roughly 6 to 100 years. This chain connects TRBV4-1 to TRBJ2-1; 11 bases agree with TRBD2. The sample taken for sequencing was blood. The TCR was taken from a woman between 18 and 30 years old in good health. CDR3 DNA sequence: TGCGCCAGCAGTGCAGTAGCGGGGGGGAGCTCCTACAATGAGCAGTTCTTC. Its protein product is CASSAVAGGSSYNEQFF.